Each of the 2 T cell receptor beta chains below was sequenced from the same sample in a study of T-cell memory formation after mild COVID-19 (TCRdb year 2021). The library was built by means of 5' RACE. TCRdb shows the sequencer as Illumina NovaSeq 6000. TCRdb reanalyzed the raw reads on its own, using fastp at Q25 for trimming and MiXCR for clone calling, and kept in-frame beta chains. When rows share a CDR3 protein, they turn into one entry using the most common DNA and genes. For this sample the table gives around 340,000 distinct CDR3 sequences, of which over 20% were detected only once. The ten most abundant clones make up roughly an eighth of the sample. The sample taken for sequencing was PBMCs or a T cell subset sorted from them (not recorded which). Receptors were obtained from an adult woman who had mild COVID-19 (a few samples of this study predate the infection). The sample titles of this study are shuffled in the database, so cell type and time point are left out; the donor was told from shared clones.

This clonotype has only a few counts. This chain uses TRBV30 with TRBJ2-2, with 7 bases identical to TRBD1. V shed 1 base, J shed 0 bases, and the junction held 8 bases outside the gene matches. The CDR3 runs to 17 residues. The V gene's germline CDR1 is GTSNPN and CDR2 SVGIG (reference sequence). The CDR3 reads CAWSADQDRTNTGELFF. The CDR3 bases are TGTGCCTGGAGTGCCGACCAGGACAGGACGAACACCGGGGAGCTGTTTTTT.

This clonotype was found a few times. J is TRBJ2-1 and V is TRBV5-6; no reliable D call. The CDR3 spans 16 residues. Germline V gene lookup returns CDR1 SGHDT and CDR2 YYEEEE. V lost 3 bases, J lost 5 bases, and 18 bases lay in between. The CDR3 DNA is TGTGCCAGCAGCTGGTTAGGAACGAACCTTAACAATGAGCAGTTCTTC. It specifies CASSWLGTNLNNEQFF.